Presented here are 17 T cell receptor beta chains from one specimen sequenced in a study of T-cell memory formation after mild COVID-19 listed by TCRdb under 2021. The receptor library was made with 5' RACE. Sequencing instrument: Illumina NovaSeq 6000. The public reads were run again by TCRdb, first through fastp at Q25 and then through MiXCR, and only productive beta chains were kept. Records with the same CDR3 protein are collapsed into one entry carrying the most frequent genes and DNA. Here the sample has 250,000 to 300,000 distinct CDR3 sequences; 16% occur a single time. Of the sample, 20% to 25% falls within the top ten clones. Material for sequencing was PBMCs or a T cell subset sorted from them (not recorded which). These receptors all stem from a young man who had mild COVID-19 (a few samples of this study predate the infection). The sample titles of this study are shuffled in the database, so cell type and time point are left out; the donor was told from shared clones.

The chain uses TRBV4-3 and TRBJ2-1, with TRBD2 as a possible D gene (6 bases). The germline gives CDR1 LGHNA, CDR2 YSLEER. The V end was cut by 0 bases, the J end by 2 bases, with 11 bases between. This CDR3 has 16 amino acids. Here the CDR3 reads CASSQEGPGAYNEQFF. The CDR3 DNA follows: TGCGCCAGCAGCCAAGAGGGGCCGGGGGCCTACAATGAGCAGTTCTTC.

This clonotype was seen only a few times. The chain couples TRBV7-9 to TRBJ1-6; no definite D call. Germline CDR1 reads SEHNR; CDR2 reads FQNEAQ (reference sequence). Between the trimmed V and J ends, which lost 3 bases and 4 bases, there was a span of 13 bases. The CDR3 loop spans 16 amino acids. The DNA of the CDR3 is TGTGCCAGCAGCTTTGCGACGACCTGGTATAATTCACCCCTCCACTTT. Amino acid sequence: CASSFATTWYNSPLHF.

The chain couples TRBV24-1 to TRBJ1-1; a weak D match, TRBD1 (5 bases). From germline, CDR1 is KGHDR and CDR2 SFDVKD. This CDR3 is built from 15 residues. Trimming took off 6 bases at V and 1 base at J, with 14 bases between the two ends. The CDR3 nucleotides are TGTGCCACCAGTTCAGGGTCCCTCCGGAACACTGAAGCTTTCTTT. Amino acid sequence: CATSSGSLRNTEAFF.

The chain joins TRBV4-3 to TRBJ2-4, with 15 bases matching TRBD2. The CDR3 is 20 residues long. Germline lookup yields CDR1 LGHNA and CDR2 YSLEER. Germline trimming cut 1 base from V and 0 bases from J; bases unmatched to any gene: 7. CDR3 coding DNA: TGCGCCAGCAGCCAAGTGGAGGGACTAGCGGGGGGTTTAGCCAAAAACATTCAGTACTTC. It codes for CASSQVEGLAGGLAKNIQYF.

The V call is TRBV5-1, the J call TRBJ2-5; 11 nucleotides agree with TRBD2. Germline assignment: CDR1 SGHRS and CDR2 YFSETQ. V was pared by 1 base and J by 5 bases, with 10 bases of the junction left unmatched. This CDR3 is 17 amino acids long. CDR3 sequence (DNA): TGCGCCAGCAGCTTGCAAACCACACTAGCGGGGGTCGAGACCCAGTACTTC. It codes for CASSLQTTLAGVETQYF.

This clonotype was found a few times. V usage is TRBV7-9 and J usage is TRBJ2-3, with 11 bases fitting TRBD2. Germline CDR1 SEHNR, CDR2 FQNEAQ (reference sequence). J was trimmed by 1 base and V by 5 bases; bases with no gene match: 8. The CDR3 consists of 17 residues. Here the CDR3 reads CASSPPTTSGGTDTQYF. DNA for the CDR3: TGTGCCAGCAGCCCGCCGACGACTAGCGGGGGCACAGATACGCAGTATTTT.

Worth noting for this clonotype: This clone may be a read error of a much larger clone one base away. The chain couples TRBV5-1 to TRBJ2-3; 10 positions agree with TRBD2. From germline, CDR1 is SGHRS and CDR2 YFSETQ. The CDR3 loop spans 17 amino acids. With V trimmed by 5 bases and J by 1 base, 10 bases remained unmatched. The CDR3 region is CASRLRTGTSGTDTQYF. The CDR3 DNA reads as TGCGCCAGCAGACTGAGGACCGGGACTAGCGGCACAGATACGCAGTATTTT. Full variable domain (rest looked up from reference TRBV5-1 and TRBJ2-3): KAGVTQTPRYLIKTRGQQVTLSCSPISGHRSVSWYQQTPGQGLQFLFEYFSETQRNKGNFPGRFSGRQFSNSRSEMNVSTLELGDSALYLCASRLRTGTSGTDTQYFGPGTRLTVL.

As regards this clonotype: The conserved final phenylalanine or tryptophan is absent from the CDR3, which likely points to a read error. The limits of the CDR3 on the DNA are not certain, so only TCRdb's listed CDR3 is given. CDR3 protein: CSAPTSGFRLG. This chain links TRBV20-1 with TRBJ1-6; the DNA was not used to check the table's D call, TRBD1. Inclusive of both ends, the CDR3 amounts to 11 amino acids. CDR1 and CDR2 (germline): DFQATT, SNEGSKA (reference sequence).

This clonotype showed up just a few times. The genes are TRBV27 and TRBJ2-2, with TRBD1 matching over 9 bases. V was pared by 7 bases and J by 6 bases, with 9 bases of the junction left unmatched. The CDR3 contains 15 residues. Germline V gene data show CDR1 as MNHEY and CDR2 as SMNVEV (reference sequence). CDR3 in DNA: TGTGCCAGCACCCGCCCGGGACAGGGTTCCGGGGAGCTGTTTTTT. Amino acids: CASTRPGQGSGELFF.

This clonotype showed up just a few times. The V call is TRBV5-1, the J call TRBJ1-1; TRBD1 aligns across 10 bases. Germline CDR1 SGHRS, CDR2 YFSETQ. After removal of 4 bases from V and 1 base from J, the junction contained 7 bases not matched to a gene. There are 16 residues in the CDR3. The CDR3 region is CASSGRQGAPNTEAFF. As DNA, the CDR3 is TGCGCCAGCAGCGGCCGACAGGGGGCCCCGAACACTGAAGCTTTCTTT. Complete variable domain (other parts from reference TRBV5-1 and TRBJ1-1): KAGVTQTPRYLIKTRGQQVTLSCSPISGHRSVSWYQQTPGQGLQFLFEYFSETQRNKGNFPGRFSGRQFSNSRSEMNVSTLELGDSALYLCASSGRQGAPNTEAFFGQGTRLTVV.

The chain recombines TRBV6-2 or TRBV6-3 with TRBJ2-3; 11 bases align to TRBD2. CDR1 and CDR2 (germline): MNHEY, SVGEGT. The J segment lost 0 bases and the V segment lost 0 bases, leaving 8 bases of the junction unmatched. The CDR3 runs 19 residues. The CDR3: CASSYSMGTSGTSTDTQYF. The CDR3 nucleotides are TGTGCCAGCAGTTACTCGATGGGGACTAGCGGAACTAGCACAGATACGCAGTATTTT.

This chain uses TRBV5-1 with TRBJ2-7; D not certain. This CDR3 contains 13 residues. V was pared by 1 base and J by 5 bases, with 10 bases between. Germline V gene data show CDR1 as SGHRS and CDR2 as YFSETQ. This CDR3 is CASSLMGRDEQYV. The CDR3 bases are TGCGCCAGCAGCTTGATGGGTCGGGACGAGCAGTACGTC.

The CDR3 loop reads CASKTSGTRAGGWSGELFF. The CDR3 DNA is TGCGCCAGCAAAACCTCCGGGACACGAGCGGGCGGCTGGTCCGGGGAGCTGTTTTTT. V and J are TRBV5-1 and TRBJ2-2; the D gene could be TRBD1 or TRBD2 (6 bases each). The germline gives CDR1 SGHRS, CDR2 YFSETQ. Trimming took 6 bases from V and 6 from J, leaving 30 bases between them. This CDR3 is 19 amino acids long.

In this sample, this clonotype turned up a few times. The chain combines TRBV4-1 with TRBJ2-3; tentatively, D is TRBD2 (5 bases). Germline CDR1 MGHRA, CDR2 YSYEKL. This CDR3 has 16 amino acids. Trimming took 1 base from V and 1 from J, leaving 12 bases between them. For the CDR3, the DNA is TGCGCCAGCAGCCAAGTAACTAGGCGGGGCACAGATACGCAGTATTTT. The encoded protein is CASSQVTRRGTDTQYF.

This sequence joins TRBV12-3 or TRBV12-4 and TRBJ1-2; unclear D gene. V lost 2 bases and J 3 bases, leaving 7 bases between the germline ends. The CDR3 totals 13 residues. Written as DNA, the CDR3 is TGTGCCAGCAGTTTATCCGGGGACTATGGCTACACCTTC. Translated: CASSLSGDYGYTF.

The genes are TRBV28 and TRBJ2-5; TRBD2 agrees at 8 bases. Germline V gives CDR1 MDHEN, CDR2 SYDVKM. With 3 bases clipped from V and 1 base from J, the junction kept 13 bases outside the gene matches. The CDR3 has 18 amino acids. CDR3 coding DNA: TGTGCCAGCAGTTTTCCTCTTGCGGAGCGGGGGATCCAAGAGACCCAGTACTTC. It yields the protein CASSFPLAERGIQETQYF.

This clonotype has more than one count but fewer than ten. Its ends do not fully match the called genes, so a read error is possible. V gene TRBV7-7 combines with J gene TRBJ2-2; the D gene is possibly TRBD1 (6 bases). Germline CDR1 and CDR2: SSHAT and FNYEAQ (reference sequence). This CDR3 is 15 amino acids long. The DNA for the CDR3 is TGTGCTAGCAGCTTAGATATAGGGGGAGCCGGGGAGCTGTTTTTT. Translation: CASSLDIGGAGELFF. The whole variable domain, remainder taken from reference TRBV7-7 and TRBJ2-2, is GAGVSQSPRYKVTKRGQDVTLRCDPISSHATLYWYQQALGQGPEFLTYFNYEAQPDKSGLPSDRFSAERPEGSISTLTIQRTEQRDSAMYRCASSLDIGGAGELFFGEGSRLTVL.